This TCR beta chain was obtained from a study of PD-1 blockade in classical Hodgkin lymphoma. Assay used: immunoSEQ multiplex PCR; TCRdb lists only in-frame clones, some missing. The sample consists of 9,500 to 14,000 clones, approximately 85% of them appearing once. All trial patients relapsed after autologous stem cell transplantation. This clone was found a few times. The sequence came from a human donor with classical Hodgkin lymphoma. Sequencing used peripheral blood mononuclear cells (PBMCs), obtained at baseline.

The CDR3 protein is CASSVGHEQFF. The CDR3 region has the DNA TGTGCCAGCAGCGTCGGGCATGAGCAGTTCTTC. The rearrangement links TRBV14 to TRBJ2-1; D gene uncertain. CDR1 and CDR2 (germline): SGHDN, FVKESK. Trimming took off 5 bases at V and 8 bases at J, with 7 bases between the two ends. The CDR3 loop spans 11 amino acids.